Shown below are 11 T cell receptor beta chains from a single sample sequenced in a study of cytomegalovirus exposure and HLA in healthy donors. Amplification used 60 Vbeta primers and 13 Jbeta primers. Sequencing was performed with immunoSEQ multiplex PCR; in TCRdb, only in-frame clones are kept and a portion is missing. Found here are about 120,000 clones, around 80% of them singletons; the top ten hold more than 1%. The sequenced sample consisted of PBMCs. The receptors come from a female donor in good health and CMV-seronegative.

In its sample, this clone was seen once. This chain joins TRBV19 and TRBJ1-5; D not certain. V shed 3 bases and J shed 5 bases, with 8 bases lying between them. Germline V gene lookup returns CDR1 LNHDA and CDR2 SQIVND (reference sequence). This CDR3 contains 13 residues. In DNA form, the CDR3 reads TGTGCCAGTAGTATTCGGTCGTATCAGCCCCAGCATTTT. Its translation: CASSIRSYQPQHF.

The V gene is TRBV5-6, the J gene TRBJ2-5; possibly TRBD2 for D (6 bases). Germline V gives CDR1 SGHDT, CDR2 YYEEEE. V lost 6 bases, J lost 2 bases, and 11 bases lay in between. CDR3 length equals 13 residues. The CDR3 region has the DNA TGTGCCAGCACCGCTGGGGGGCAAGAGACCCAGTACTTC. It translates to CASTAGGQETQYF.

This chain connects TRBV18 to TRBJ2-6, with 10 bases fitting TRBD1. Germline trimming cut 6 bases from V and 0 bases from J; bases unmatched to any gene: 5. This CDR3 comprises 17 residues. CDR1 and CDR2 from the germline V gene are KGHSH and LQKENI. The DNA of the CDR3 is TGTGCCAGCTCGCTCCGGACAGGGGGCTCTGGGGCCAACGTCCTGACTTTC. Protein: CASSLRTGGSGANVLTF.

The rearrangement joins TRBV30 to TRBJ1-2; possibly TRBD1 for D (5 bases). The length of the CDR3 is 14 residues. V lost 0 bases and J lost 7, with 15 bases in between. Germline V CDR1 and CDR2: GTSNPN, SVGIG (reference sequence). CDR3 in DNA: TGTGCCTGGAGTGTAGGGGAGGGTTCGGGTGGCTACACCTTC. Translated, it gives CAWSVGEGSGGYTF.

The V call is TRBV7-8, the J call TRBJ2-5; 7 bases are shared with TRBD1. Losses at the gene ends were 1 base for V and 5 bases for J; bases not matched to a gene: 4. The germline gives CDR1 SGHVS, CDR2 FQNEAQ. The CDR3 sequence is 14 residues long. CDR3 protein: CASSLGQGVETQYF. In DNA, the CDR3 is TGTGCCAGCAGCTTAGGACAGGGTGTGGAGACCCAGTACTTC.

The DNA of the CDR3 is TGTGCCAGCAGCTCCCCTACTAGCGGGAGGATCGATGAGCAGTTCTTC. Translation: CASSSPTSGRIDEQFF. The chain recombines TRBV5-4 with TRBJ2-1; TRBD2 matches at 12 bases. The CDR3 runs to 16 residues. The germline gives CDR1 SGHNT, CDR2 YYREEE (reference sequence). J lost 8 bases, V lost 3 bases, and 9 bases had no gene match.

The table lists this clone with a few counts. J is TRBJ2-1 and V is TRBV27; TRBD1 might be the D (6 bases). The germline gives CDR1 MNHEY, CDR2 SMNVEV (reference sequence). The CDR3 covers 14 residues. Trimming took 2 bases from V and 7 from J, leaving 12 bases between them. The CDR3 here is CASSLQQGRNEQFF. The CDR3, as DNA: TGTGCCAGCAGTTTACAACAGGGAAGGAATGAGCAGTTCTTC.

This clone was seen only once. V is TRBV6-5 and J is TRBJ1-6; 7 positions match TRBD1. The CDR3 spans 14 residues. CDR1 is MNHEY and CDR2 is SVGAGI in the germline V gene. With V trimmed by 5 bases and J by 5 bases, 3 bases remained unmatched. For the CDR3, the DNA is TGTGCCAGCAGTAGACAGGGAAATAATTCACCCCTCCACTTT. Translating gives CASSRQGNNSPLHF.

The chain carries TRBV19 and TRBJ2-3, with 9 bases matching TRBD1. J gave up 5 bases and V 7 bases, and 7 bases lay outside the gene matches. The germline V gene encodes CDR1 LNHDA and CDR2 SQIVND (reference sequence). The CDR3 spans 14 residues. The CDR3 loop is CASKEGQGKDTQYF. CDR3 bases: TGTGCCAGTAAGGAAGGACAGGGGAAAGATACGCAGTATTTT.

The rearrangement uses TRBV4-1 and TRBJ2-7; a possible D gene is TRBD1 (6 bases). V was shortened by 1 base and J by 3 bases, with 16 bases between the two germline ends. The germline V gene encodes CDR1 MGHRA and CDR2 YSYEKL. The length of the CDR3 is 16 residues. CDR3: CASSQVFDRTSYEQYF. CDR3 DNA sequence: TGCGCCAGCAGCCAAGTCTTCGACAGGACGAGCTACGAGCAGTACTTC.

This clone was seen once. The gene calls are TRBV27 and TRBJ2-7; 7 positions match TRBD1. The V segment lost 7 bases and the J segment 5 bases; nucleotides outside the gene matches: 11. Per germline, CDR1 MNHEY and CDR2 SMNVEV (reference sequence). There are 14 residues in the CDR3. CDR3 DNA sequence: TGTGCCAGCACCCCCGGACAGGATCTCCACGAGCAGTACTTC. This gives the protein CASTPGQDLHEQYF.